Given below is one TCR beta chain in context. The data derive from a study of OX40 agonist ivuxolimab in advanced cancers. Only in-frame clones appear in the TCRdb table, and some are missing; sequencing was by immunoSEQ multiplex PCR. The sample has about 40,000 clones; 70% to 90% are singletons. CDR1 MDHEN and CDR2 SYDVKM come from the germline V gene. Trimming left V 2 bases short and J 9 bases short, with 8 bases between. The CDR3 has 12 residues. The chain is built from TRBV28 and TRBJ2-1; D is unresolved. This sequence was found in an adult with an advanced solid tumor such as melanoma, head and neck, liver or kidney cancer. The sequenced sample was CD4+ or CD8+ T cells sorted from blood, obtained in a trial of the OX40 agonist ivuxolimab. CDR3 sequence (DNA): TGTGCCAGCAGTTTACGGGTAGGTGAGCAGTTCTTC. Protein sequence: CASSLRVGEQFF.